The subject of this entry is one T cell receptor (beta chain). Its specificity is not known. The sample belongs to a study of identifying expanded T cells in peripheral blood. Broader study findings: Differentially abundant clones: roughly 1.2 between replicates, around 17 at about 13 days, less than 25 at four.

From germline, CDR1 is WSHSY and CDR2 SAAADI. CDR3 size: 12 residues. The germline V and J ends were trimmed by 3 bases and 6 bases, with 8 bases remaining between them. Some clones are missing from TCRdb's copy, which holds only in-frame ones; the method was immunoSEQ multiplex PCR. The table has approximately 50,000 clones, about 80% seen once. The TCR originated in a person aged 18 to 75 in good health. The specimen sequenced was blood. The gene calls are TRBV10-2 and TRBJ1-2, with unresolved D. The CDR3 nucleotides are TGCGCCAGCAGTGATCTTGGGGATGGCTACACCTTC. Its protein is CASSDLGDGYTF.